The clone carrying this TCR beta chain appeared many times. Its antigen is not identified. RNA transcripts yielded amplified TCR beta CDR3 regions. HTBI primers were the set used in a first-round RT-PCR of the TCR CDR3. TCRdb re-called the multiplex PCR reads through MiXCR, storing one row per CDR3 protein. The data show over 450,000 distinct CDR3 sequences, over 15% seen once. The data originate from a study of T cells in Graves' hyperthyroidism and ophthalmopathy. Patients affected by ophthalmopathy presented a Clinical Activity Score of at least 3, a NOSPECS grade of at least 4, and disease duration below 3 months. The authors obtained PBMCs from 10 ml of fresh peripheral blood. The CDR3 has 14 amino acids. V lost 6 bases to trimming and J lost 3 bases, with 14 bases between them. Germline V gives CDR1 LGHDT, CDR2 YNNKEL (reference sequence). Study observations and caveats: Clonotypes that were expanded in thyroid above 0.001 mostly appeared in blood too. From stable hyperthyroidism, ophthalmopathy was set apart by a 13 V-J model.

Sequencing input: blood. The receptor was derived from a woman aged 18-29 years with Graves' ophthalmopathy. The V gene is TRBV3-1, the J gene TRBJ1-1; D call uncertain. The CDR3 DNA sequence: TGTGCCAGCAGACCGGTCGGCCGGTACACTGAAGCTTTCTTT. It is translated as CASRPVGRYTEAFF.